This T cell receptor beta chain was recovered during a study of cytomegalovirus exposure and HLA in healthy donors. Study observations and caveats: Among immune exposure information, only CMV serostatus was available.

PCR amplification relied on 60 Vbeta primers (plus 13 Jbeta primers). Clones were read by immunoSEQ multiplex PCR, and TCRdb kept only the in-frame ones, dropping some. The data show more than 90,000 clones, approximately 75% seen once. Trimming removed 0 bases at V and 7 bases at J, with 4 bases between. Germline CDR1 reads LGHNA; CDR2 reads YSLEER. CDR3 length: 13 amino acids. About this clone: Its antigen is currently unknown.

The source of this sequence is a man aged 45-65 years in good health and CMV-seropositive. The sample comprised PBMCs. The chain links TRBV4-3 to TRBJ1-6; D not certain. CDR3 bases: TGCGCCAGCAGCCAAGATATCAATTCACCCCTCCACTTT. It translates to CASSQDINSPLHF.